This T cell receptor (beta chain) was recovered during a study of blood T cells in healthy people across ages. The CDR3 sequence is 13 residues long. The ends were cut back, 5 bases at V and 3 bases at J, with 11 bases in the middle. Germline V CDR1 and CDR2: SEHNR, FQNEAQ (reference sequence). Of note for this clonotype: Its antigen is unknown.

Study-wide results and limits: Estimates based on one million T cells were treated as lower bounds. The unknown donor CMV status may have confounded expanded clonotype changes.

PCR was performed a second time for about 7 to 12 cycles using a sample-barcoded 5' primer and a J-beta primer mix. Each sample yielded at least 2.5 million CDR3-containing paired-end reads. One entry per CDR3 protein results from TCRdb running MiXCR on the 5' RACE reads. The data show approximately 1.5 million distinct CDR3 sequences, with 30% to 35% seen just once and around 10% held by the top ten. Sequencing used blood. This chain links TRBV7-9 with TRBJ2-7; D is unclear. This sequence was found in a woman under 40 in good health. The CDR3 loop reads CASSPYAGYEQYF. In DNA, the CDR3 is TGTGCCAGCAGCCCATATGCCGGCTACGAGCAGTACTTC.